This note documents a single TCR beta chain sequence. Its target is unknown. A J-beta primer mix and a sample-barcoded 5' primer were used in a second PCR of roughly 7 to 12 cycles. Samples each returned at least 2.5 million CDR3-containing paired-end reads. TCRdb processed the 5' RACE reads anew with MiXCR; each CDR3 protein has one entry. The sample shows around 400,000 distinct CDR3 sequences, 45% to 60% of them seen only once. The data were obtained in a study of blood T cells in healthy people across ages. Findings and limits, study-wide: PBMCs were not sorted, which prevented a conclusive comparison of naive versus antigen-experienced cells.

Germline lookup yields CDR1 SQVTM and CDR2 ANQGSEA. The trim removed 4 bases at V and 4 bases at J, leaving 7 bases unmatched. The CDR3 totals 15 residues. Researchers collected 9.5 to 10 milliliters of peripheral blood from every single donor. V usage is TRBV29-1 and J usage is TRBJ2-7; 13 nucleotides align to TRBD2. The receptor comes from a man in his sixties in good health. Sequenced: blood. CDR3 sequence: CSVGKGTSGMYEQYF. CDR3 bases: TGCAGCGTTGGTAAAGGGACTAGCGGGATGTACGAGCAGTACTTC.